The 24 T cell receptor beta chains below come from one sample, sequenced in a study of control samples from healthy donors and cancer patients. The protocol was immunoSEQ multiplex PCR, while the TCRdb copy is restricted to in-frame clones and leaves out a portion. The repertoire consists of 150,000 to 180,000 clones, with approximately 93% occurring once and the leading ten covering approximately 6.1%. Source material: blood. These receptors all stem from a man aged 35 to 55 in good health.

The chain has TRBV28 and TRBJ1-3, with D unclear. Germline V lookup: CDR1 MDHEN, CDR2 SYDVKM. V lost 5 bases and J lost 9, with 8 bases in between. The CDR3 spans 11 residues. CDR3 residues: CASSEFATIYF. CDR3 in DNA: TGTGCCAGCAGTGAGTTTGCCACCATATATTTT.

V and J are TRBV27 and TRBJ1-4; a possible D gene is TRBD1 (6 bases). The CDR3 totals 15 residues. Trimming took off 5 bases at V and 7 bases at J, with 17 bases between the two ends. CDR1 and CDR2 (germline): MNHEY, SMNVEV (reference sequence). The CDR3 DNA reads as TGTGCCAGCAGTCCCGGGACAAAGAGGGGTGAAAAACTGTTTTTT. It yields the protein CASSPGTKRGEKLFF. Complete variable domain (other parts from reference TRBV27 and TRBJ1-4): EAQVTQNPRYLITVTGKKLTVTCSQNMNHEYMSWYRQDPGLGLRQIYYSMNVEVTDKGDVPEGYKVSRKEKRNFPLILESPSPNQTSLYFCASSPGTKRGEKLFFGSGTQLSVL.

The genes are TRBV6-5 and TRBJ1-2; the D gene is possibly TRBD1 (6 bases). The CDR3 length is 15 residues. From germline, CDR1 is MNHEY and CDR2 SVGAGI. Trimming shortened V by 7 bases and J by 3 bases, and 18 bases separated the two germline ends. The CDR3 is CASTQIRPGDYGYTF. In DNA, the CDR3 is TGTGCCAGCACCCAAATCAGGCCAGGGGACTATGGCTACACCTTC.

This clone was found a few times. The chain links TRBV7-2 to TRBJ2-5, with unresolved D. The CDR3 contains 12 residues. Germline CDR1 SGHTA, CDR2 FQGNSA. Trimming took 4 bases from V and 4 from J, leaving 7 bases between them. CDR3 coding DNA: TGTGCCAGCAGCTACCCCGGAGAGACCCAGTACTTC. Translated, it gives CASSYPGETQYF. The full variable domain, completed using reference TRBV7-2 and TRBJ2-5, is GAGVSQSPSNKVTEKGKDVELRCDPISGHTALYWYRQSLGQGLEFLIYFQGNSAPDKSGLPSDRFSAERTGGSVSTLTIQRTQQEDSAVYLCASSYPGETQYFGPGTRLLVL.

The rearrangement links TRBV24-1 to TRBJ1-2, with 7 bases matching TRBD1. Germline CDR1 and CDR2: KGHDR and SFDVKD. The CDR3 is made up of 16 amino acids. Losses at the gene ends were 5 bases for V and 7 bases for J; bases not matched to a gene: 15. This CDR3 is CATSAHGTDHSSGYTF. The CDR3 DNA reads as TGTGCCACCAGTGCTCACGGGACAGACCATAGTAGTGGCTACACCTTC.

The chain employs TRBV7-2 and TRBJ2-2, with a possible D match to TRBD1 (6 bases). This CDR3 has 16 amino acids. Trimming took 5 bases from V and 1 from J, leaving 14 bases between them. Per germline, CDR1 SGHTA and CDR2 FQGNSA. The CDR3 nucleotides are TGTGCCAGCAGCGCCTTTCCGGGACAGAACACCGGGGAGCTGTTTTTT. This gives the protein CASSAFPGQNTGELFF.

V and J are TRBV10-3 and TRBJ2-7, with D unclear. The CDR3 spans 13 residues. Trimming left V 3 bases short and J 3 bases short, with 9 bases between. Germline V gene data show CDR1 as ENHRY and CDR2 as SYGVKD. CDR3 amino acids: CAISDGSHYEQYF. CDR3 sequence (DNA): TGTGCCATCAGTGACGGTTCCCACTACGAGCAGTACTTC.

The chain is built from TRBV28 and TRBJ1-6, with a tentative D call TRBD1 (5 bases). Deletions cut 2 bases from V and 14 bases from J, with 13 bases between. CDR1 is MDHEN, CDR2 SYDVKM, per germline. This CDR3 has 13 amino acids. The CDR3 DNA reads TGTGCCAGCAGTTTACCCAGGGCCACGTCCCTCCACTTT. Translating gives CASSLPRATSLHF.

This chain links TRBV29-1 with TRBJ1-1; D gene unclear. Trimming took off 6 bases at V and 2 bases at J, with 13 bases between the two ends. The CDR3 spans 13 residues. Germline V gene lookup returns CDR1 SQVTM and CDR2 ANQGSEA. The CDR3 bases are TGCAGCGTCGGCGCCCTAAGTAACACTGAAGCTTTCTTT. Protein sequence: CSVGALSNTEAFF.

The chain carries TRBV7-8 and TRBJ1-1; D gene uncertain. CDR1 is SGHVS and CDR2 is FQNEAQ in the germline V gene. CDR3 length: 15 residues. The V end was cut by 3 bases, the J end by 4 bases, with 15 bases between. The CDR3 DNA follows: TGTGCCAGCAGCTTCGGTTTGGCCCCCGGCACTGAAGCTTTCTTT. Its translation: CASSFGLAPGTEAFF.

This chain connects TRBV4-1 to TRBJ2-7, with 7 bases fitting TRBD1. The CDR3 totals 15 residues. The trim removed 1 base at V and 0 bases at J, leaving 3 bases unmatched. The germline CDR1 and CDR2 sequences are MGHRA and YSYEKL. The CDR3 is CASSQGTGRSYEQYF. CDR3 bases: TGCGCCAGCAGCCAAGGGACAGGCCGCTCCTACGAGCAGTACTTC.

The chain's CDR3 is CASSQDRGNEKLFF. As DNA, the CDR3 is TGCGCCAGCAGCCAAGATCGAGGGAATGAAAAACTGTTTTTT. This sequence joins TRBV4-1 and TRBJ1-4, with D unresolved. This CDR3 has 14 residues. V dropped 0 bases and J dropped 5 bases, with 7 bases sitting between them. Germline CDR1 MGHRA, CDR2 YSYEKL.

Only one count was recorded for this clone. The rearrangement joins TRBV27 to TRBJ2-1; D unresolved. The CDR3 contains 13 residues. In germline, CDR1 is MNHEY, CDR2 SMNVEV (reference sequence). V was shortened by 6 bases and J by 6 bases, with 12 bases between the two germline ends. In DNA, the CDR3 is TGTGCCAGCAGCCCAGACTGGGGCAATGAGCAGTTCTTC. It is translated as CASSPDWGNEQFF.

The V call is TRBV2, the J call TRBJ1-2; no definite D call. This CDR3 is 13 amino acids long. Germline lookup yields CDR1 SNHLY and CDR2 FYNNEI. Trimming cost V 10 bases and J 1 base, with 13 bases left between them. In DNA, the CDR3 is TGTGCCACCGCACTGAATCTTAACTATGGCTACACCTTC. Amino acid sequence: CATALNLNYGYTF. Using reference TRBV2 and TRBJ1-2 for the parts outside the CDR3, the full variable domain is EPEVTQTPSHQVTQMGQEVILRCVPISNHLYFYWYRQILGQKVEFLVSFYNNEISEKSEIFDDQFSVERPDGSNFTLKIRSTKLEDSAMYFCATALNLNYGYTFGSGTRLTVV.

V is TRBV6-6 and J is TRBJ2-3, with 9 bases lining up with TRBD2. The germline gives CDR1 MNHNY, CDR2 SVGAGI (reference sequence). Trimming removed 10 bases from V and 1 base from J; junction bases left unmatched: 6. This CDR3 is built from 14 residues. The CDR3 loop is CATRIAGGTDTQYF. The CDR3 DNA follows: TGTGCCACCCGGATAGCGGGGGGCACAGATACGCAGTATTTT.

This CDR3 reads CASSSWTGGAVYGYTF. The CDR3 DNA is TGTGCCAGCAGCTCTTGGACAGGGGGCGCGGTCTATGGCTACACCTTC. The V gene is TRBV11-2, the J gene TRBJ1-2, with 11 bases identical to TRBD1. V dropped 4 bases and J dropped 4; count of bases not matched to a gene: 8. CDR1 is SGHAT, CDR2 FQNNGV, per germline. CDR3 length equals 16 residues.

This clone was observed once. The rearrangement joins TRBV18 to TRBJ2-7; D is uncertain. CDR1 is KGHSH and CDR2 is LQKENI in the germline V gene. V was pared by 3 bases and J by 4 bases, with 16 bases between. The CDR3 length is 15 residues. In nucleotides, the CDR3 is TGTGCCAGCTCACCGCGGACGGCCCCCGGGTACGAGCAGTACTTC. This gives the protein CASSPRTAPGYEQYF.

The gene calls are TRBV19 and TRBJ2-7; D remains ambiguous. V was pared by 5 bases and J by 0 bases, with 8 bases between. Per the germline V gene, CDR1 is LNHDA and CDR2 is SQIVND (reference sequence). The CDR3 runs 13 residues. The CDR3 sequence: CASSVTSSYEQYF. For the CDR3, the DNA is TGTGCCAGTAGTGTGACCTCCTCCTACGAGCAGTACTTC.

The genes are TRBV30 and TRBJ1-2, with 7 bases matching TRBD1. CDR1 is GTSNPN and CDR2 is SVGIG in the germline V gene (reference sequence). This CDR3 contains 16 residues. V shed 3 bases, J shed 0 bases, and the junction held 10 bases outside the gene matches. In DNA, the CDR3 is TGTGCCTGGAGATCTCAACAGGGGATGGCTAACTATGGCTACACCTTC. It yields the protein CAWRSQQGMANYGYTF.

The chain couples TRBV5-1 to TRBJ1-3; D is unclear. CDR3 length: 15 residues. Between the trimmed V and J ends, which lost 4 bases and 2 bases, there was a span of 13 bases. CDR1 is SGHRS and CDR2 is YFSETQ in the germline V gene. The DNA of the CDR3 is TGCGCCAGCAGCCCCCTGGTCACTCCTGGAAACACCATATATTTT. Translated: CASSPLVTPGNTIYF.

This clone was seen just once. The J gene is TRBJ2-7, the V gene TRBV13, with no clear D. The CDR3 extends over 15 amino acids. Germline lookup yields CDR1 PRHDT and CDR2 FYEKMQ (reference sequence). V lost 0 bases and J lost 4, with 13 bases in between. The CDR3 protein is CASSLGLRTLYEQYF. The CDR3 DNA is TGTGCCAGCAGCTTAGGCCTTAGGACCTTGTACGAGCAGTACTTC. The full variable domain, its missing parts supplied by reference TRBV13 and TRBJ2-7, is AAGVIQSPRHLIKEKRETATLKCYPIPRHDTVYWYQQGPGQDPQFLISFYEKMQSDKGSIPDRFSAQQFSDYHSELNMSSLELGDSALYFCASSLGLRTLYEQYFGPGTRLTVT.

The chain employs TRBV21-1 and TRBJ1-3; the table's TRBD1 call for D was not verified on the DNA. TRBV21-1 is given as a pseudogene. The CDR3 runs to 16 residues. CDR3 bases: TGTGCCAGCAGTCGCCGAAAACAGGGTGGTGGAAACACCATATATTTT. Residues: CASSRRKQGGGNTIYF.

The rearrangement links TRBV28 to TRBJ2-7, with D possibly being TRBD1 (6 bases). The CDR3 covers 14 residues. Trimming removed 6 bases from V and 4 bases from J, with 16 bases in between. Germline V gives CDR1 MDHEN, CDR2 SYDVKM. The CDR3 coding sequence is TGTGCCAGCAGACTAACCGGGACATCGTACGAGCAGTACTTC. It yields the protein CASRLTGTSYEQYF.

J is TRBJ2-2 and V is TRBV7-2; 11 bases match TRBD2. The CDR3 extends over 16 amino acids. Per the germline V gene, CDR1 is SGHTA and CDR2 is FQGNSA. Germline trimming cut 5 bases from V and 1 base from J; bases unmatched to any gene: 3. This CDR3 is CASSTTSGGNTGELFF. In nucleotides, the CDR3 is TGTGCCAGCAGCACAACTAGCGGGGGGAACACCGGGGAGCTGTTTTTT.